This TCR beta chain was sequenced in a study of regulatory T cells in long-lasting Graves disease. With regard to this clonotype: The antigen is unknown.

Time point given: newly diagnosed GD, antithyroid drugs for less than 3 months. Extracted PBMC RNA gave rise to the TCR library. Study-wide findings and caveats: New patients shared roughly 1,000 public clonotypes, and persistent patients shared more, with under 3,000.

Arm-PCR with iRepertoire HTBI primers amplified the CDR3 regions for these TCR beta libraries. TCRdb itself ran the multiplex PCR reads through MiXCR, one entry per CDR3 protein. In the table there are over 450,000 distinct CDR3 sequences, 12% of which are singletons. Another study also made use of these data, one on T cells in Graves' hyperthyroidism and ophthalmopathy.

This TCR derives from a woman aged 25 to 45 with Graves disease. The sample here was peripheral blood mononuclear cells (PBMCs), taken at new diagnosis, from a patient treated with antithyroid drugs.

The chain's CDR3 is CAISEGDRASSYEQYF. CDR3 bases: TGTGCCATCAGTGAAGGGGACAGGGCAAGCTCCTACGAGCAGTACTTC. The chain recombines TRBV10-3 with TRBJ2-7; 9 nucleotides align to TRBD1. CDR3 size: 16 residues. The germline gives CDR1 ENHRY, CDR2 SYGVKD. After removal of 3 bases from V and 0 bases from J, the junction contained 6 bases not matched to a gene.